These T cell receptor beta chains were read from a single sample in a study of T-cell reconstitution after alpha-beta-depleted transplantation in children. One entry per CDR3 protein results from TCRdb running MiXCR on the PCR reads. The table includes about 870,000 distinct CDR3 sequences, 15% to 20% detected once. The source material was PBMCs, mostly from graft donor cells, sampled 360 days after TCRalphabeta/CD19-depleted stem cell transplant. The receptors here all came from a male patient younger than 18 who had a stem cell transplant for acute lymphoblastic leukemia, so the T cells may come from the graft donor. Each CDR3 is given with its conserved first and last residue. Each record gives: clone size, J gene, D gene, V gene, CDR3 protein, CDR3 DNA. A D gene is named only where the DNA matches it firmly. For some rows the clone size is stated as once, few or many, or as a class when expanded; others skip it.

size: NA
J: TRBJ2-2
D: NA
V: TRBV20-1
CDR3: CSANSGYTGELFF
DNA: TGCAGTGCTAATAGCGGTTACACCGGGGAGCTGTTTTTT

size: NA
J: TRBJ2-5
D: TRBD1
V: TRBV20-1
CDR3: CCARDAGTGLPETQYF
DNA: TGCTGTGCTAGAGATGCCGGGACAGGGCTTCCAGAGACCCAGTACTTC

size: few
J: TRBJ1-2
D: TRBD1
V: TRBV19
CDR3: CASRFSTGGAYGYTF
DNA: TGTGCCAGCCGATTCTCGACAGGGGGAGCGTATGGCTACACCTTC

size: NA
J: TRBJ2-3
D: NA
V: TRBV7-2
CDR3: CASSLGPRGSTDTQYF
DNA: TGTGCCAGCAGCTTAGGCCCCCGGGGTAGCACAGATACGCAGTATTTT

size: many
J: TRBJ1-1
D: NA
V: TRBV12-3/TRBV12-4
CDR3: CASSPPGSMNTEAFF
DNA: TGTGCCAGCAGCCCACCCGGCAGCATGAACACTGAAGCTTTCTTT

size: many
J: TRBJ2-3
D: NA
V: TRBV6-5
CDR3: CASSPWGNTQYF
DNA: TGTGCCAGCAGCCCATGGGGGAATACGCAGTATTTT

size: once
J: TRBJ2-2
D: TRBD1
V: TRBV3-1
CDR3: CASSQGVFGQAHTGELFF
DNA: TGTGCCAGCAGCCAAGGCGTCTTCGGACAGGCCCACACCGGGGAGCTGTTTTTT

size: NA
J: TRBJ2-1
D: NA
V: TRBV4-1
CDR3: CASSQEAPTYNEQFF
DNA: TGCGCCAGCAGCCAAGAGGCCCCGACCTACAATGAGCAGTTCTTC

size: NA
J: TRBJ2-1
D: NA
V: TRBV5-1
CDR3: CASSPDSISHEQFF
DNA: TGCGCCAGCAGCCCGGATAGTATCTCCCATGAGCAGTTCTTC

size: NA
J: TRBJ2-1
D: NA
V: TRBV2
CDR3: CASWGIWDNEQFF
DNA: TGTGCCAGCTGGGGGATCTGGGACAATGAGCAGTTCTTC

size: NA
J: TRBJ2-3
D: TRBD2
V: TRBV4-2
CDR3: CASSLPGLAGGGSGTDTQYF
DNA: TGTGCCAGCAGCCTCCCGGGACTAGCGGGAGGGGGGTCGGGTACAGATACGCAGTATTTT

size: NA
J: TRBJ2-7
D: NA
V: TRBV4-1
CDR3: CASSQDLRERYEQYF
DNA: TGCGCCAGCAGCCAAGATCTTCGGGAGCGGTACGAGCAGTACTTC

size: NA
J: TRBJ2-2
D: NA
V: TRBV18
CDR3: CASSPLRVDTGELFF
DNA: TGTGCCAGCTCACCACTCCGGGTGGACACCGGGGAGCTGTTTTTT

size: many
J: TRBJ1-1
D: TRBD1
V: TRBV7-2
CDR3: CASSFTGAPNTEAFF
DNA: TGTGCCAGCAGCTTTACAGGGGCCCCGAACACTGAAGCTTTCTTT

size: NA
J: TRBJ2-1
D: TRBD2
V: TRBV3-1
CDR3: CASSRGLAGSYNEQFF
DNA: TGTGCCAGCAGCCGCGGACTAGCGGGCTCCTACAATGAGCAGTTCTTC

size: few
J: TRBJ2-3
D: NA
V: TRBV7-6
CDR3: CASSSPWGTDTQYF
DNA: TGTGCCAGCAGCTCCCCATGGGGAACAGATACGCAGTATTTT

size: NA
J: TRBJ2-1
D: TRBD2
V: TRBV5-1
CDR3: CASSLGGLDNEQFF
DNA: TGCGCCAGCAGCTTGGGGGGACTAGACAATGAGCAGTTCTTC

size: NA
J: TRBJ2-7
D: NA
V: TRBV7-9
CDR3: CASSLNAFSYEQYF
DNA: TGTGCCAGCAGCTTAAACGCTTTCTCCTACGAGCAGTACTTC

size: many
J: TRBJ1-2
D: NA
V: TRBV6-5
CDR3: CASSYSNKVTHGYTF
DNA: TGTGCCAGCAGTTACTCGAATAAGGTGACGCATGGCTACACCTTC

size: few
J: TRBJ2-2
D: NA
V: TRBV20-1
CDR3: CSASRRGTGELFF
DNA: TGCAGTGCTTCCCGCCGGGGCACCGGGGAGCTGTTTTTT

size: many
J: TRBJ1-1
D: NA
V: TRBV29-1
CDR3: CSGKVNTEAFF
DNA: TGCAGCGGGAAGGTGAACACTGAAGCTTTCTTT

size: NA
J: TRBJ2-1
D: TRBD1
V: TRBV27
CDR3: CASSSPQGGYNEQFF
DNA: TGTGCCAGCAGTTCCCCACAGGGGGGCTACAATGAGCAGTTCTTC

size: NA
J: TRBJ2-2
D: TRBD2
V: TRBV11-3
CDR3: CASSLEREGTGELFF
DNA: TGTGCCAGCAGCCTCGAGCGGGAGGGCACCGGGGAGCTGTTTTTT

size: few
J: TRBJ2-7
D: NA
V: TRBV7-9
CDR3: CASSLMRLTPYEQYF
DNA: TGTGCCAGCAGCTTAATGAGACTTACCCCCTACGAGCAGTACTTC

size: NA
J: TRBJ2-3
D: NA
V: TRBV4-1
CDR3: CASSQDPAASTDTQYF
DNA: TGCGCCAGCAGCCAAGATCCTGCGGCTAGCACAGATACGCAGTATTTT

size: NA
J: TRBJ1-1
D: NA
V: TRBV15
CDR3: CATSRLVRTDVEAFF
DNA: TGTGCCACCAGCAGACTGGTAAGGACGGACGTTGAAGCTTTCTTT

size: NA
J: TRBJ2-1
D: TRBD2
V: TRBV19
CDR3: CASSIIAGAHNEQFF
DNA: TGTGCCAGTAGTATAATAGCGGGAGCGCACAATGAGCAGTTCTTC

size: NA
J: TRBJ1-2
D: NA
V: TRBV4-1
CDR3: CASSHGDKVDGYTF
DNA: TGCGCCAGCAGCCACGGGGATAAGGTGGATGGCTACACCTTC

size: NA
J: TRBJ2-5
D: TRBD2
V: TRBV7-8
CDR3: CASSLAELAGEETQYF
DNA: TGTGCCAGCAGCTTAGCTGAACTAGCGGGAGAAGAGACCCAGTACTTC

size: NA
J: TRBJ1-1
D: TRBD1
V: TRBV7-2
CDR3: CASSSDRGLAEAFF
DNA: TGTGCCAGCAGCTCGGACAGGGGGCTCGCTGAAGCTTTCTTT

size: NA
J: TRBJ2-7
D: NA
V: TRBV7-9
CDR3: CASSTELVCYEQYF
DNA: TGTGCCAGCAGCACAGAGCTAGTTTGTTACGAGCAGTACTTC

size: NA
J: TRBJ2-7
D: TRBD1
V: TRBV12-3/TRBV12-4
CDR3: CASSLSRVGQGWTYEQYF
DNA: TGTGCCAGCAGTCTAAGTAGGGTGGGACAGGGGTGGACCTACGAGCAGTACTTC

size: NA
J: TRBJ2-7
D: NA
V: TRBV11-2
CDR3: CASSLGRTGGVLSYEQYF
DNA: TGTGCCAGCAGCTTAGGCAGAACCGGCGGGGTGTTAAGCTACGAGCAGTACTTC

size: few
J: TRBJ2-1
D: NA
V: TRBV5-1
CDR3: CASSLVGIGRFF
DNA: TGCGCCAGCAGCTTGGTTGGAATCGGCCGGTTCTTC

size: few
J: TRBJ2-7
D: NA
V: TRBV28
CDR3: CASSTGRTYEQYF
DNA: TGTGCCAGCAGTACAGGACGGACCTACGAGCAGTACTTC

size: few
J: TRBJ2-2
D: NA
V: TRBV7-3
CDR3: CATPGLTGELFF
DNA: TGTGCCACCCCAGGGCTCACCGGGGAGCTGTTTTTT

size: few
J: TRBJ2-4
D: NA
V: TRBV19
CDR3: CASSVSWDKNIQYF
DNA: TGTGCCAGTAGTGTCTCATGGGACAAAAACATTCAGTACTTC

size: many
J: TRBJ2-3
D: TRBD2
V: TRBV15
CDR3: CATSREGGTDTQYF
DNA: TGTGCCACCAGCAGAGAGGGGGGGACAGATACGCAGTATTTT

size: NA
J: TRBJ2-1
D: TRBD1
V: TRBV5-1
CDR3: CASSLVRTGSYNEQFF
DNA: TGCGCCAGCAGCTTGGTCAGGACAGGCTCCTACAATGAGCAGTTCTTC

size: few
J: TRBJ2-1
D: TRBD2
V: TRBV15
CDR3: CATSRAGTSLEQFF
DNA: TGTGCCACCAGCAGAGCAGGGACTAGCTTAGAGCAGTTCTTC

size: few
J: TRBJ2-7
D: TRBD2
V: TRBV7-9
CDR3: CASSPGRDTYEQYF
DNA: TGTGCCAGCAGCCCCGGGAGGGATACCTACGAGCAGTACTTC

size: NA
J: TRBJ2-1
D: TRBD1
V: TRBV20-1
CDR3: CSARDGQGFNEQFF
DNA: TGCAGTGCTAGAGACGGACAGGGTTTCAATGAGCAGTTCTTC

size: NA
J: TRBJ2-7
D: TRBD2
V: TRBV5-1
CDR3: CASSWDKAGYPQQYF
DNA: TGCGCCAGCAGCTGGGATAAAGCGGGGTACCCCCAGCAGTACTTC